The subject of this entry is one TCR beta chain. V was clipped by 7 bases and J by 2 bases; unmatched bases: 10. CDR1 GTSNPN and CDR2 SVGIG come from the germline V gene (reference sequence). This CDR3 spans 15 amino acids. This entry belongs to a study of blood T cell repertoires in COVID-19. Profiled with immunoSEQ multiplex PCR; TCRdb holds only in-frame clones, not every one. The data hold 280,000 or so clones, with 85% observed a single time. The chain has TRBV30 and TRBJ2-1, with 8 bases that match TRBD2. This receptor was taken from a woman between 50 and 59 years old who had recovered from COVID-19. The sequencing input was PBMCs or T cells enriched from blood (not recorded which). The CDR3 reads CASGGGLPAYNEQFF. In DNA form, the CDR3 reads TGTGCCTCCGGGGGGGGGCTCCCGGCCTACAATGAGCAGTTCTTC.